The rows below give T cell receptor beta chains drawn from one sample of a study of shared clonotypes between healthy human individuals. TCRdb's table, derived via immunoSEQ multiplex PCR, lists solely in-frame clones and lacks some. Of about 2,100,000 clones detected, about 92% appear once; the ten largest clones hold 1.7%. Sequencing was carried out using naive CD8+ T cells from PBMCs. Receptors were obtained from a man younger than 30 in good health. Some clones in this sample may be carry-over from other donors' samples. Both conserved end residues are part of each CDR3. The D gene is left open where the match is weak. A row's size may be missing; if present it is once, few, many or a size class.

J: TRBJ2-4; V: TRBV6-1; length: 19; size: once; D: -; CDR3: CASSEAKDVLSLAKNIQYF; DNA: TGTGCCAGCAGTGAAGCTAAAGACGTCCTGAGCCTAGCCAAAAACATTCAGTACTTC
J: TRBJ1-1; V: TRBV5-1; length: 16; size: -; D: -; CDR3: CASSFRPGDMNTEAFF; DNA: TGCGCCAGCAGCTTTCGTCCAGGGGACATGAACACTGAAGCTTTCTTT
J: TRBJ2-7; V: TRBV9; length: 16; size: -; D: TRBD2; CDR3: CASSVVGGLAPYEQYF; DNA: TGTGCCAGCAGCGTAGTGGGGGGACTAGCGCCCTACGAGCAGTACTTC
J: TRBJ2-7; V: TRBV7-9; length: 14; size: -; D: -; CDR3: CASSLRDPPYEQYF; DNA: TGTGCCAGCAGCTTGCGGGACCCTCCGTACGAGCAGTACTTC
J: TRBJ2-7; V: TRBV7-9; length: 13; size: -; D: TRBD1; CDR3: CASSGQGLYEQYF; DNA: TGTGCCAGCAGCGGACAGGGGCTCTACGAGCAGTACTTC
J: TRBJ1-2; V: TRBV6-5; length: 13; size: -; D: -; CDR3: CASSYQGNYGYTF; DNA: TGTGCCAGCAGTTATCAGGGAAACTATGGCTACACCTTC
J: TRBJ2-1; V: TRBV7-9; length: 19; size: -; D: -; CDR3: CASSRTATHGRSSYNEQFF; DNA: TGTGCCAGCAGTCGGACAGCCACCCATGGGCGGAGCTCCTACAATGAGCAGTTCTTC
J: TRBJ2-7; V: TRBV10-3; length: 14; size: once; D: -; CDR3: CAISDPGVSYEQYF; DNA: TGTGCCATCAGTGATCCTGGAGTTTCCTACGAGCAGTACTTC
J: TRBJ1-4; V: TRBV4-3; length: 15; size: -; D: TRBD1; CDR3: CASSQGGGSIEKLFF; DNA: TGCGCCAGCAGCCAGGGAGGGGGCTCGATTGAAAAACTGTTTTTT
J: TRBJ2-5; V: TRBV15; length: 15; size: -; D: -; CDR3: CATSSMSREGETQYF; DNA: TGTGCCACCAGCTCCATGTCAAGAGAAGGGGAGACCCAGTACTTC
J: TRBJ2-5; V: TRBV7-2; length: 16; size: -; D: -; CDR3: CASSDFSASRWGTQYF; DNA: TGTGCCAGCAGCGATTTTTCCGCGTCACGCTGGGGGACCCAGTACTTC
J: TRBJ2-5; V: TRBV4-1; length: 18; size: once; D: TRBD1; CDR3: CASSQDQTRTGYQETQYF; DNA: TGCGCCAGCAGCCAAGATCAGACCCGGACAGGATACCAAGAGACCCAGTACTTC
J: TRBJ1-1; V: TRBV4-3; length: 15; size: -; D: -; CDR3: CASSQGVRGGTEAFF; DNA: TGCGCCAGCAGCCAAGGTGTCCGGGGGGGCACTGAAGCTTTCTTT